This T cell receptor beta chain was sequenced during a study of blood T cell repertoires in COVID-19. Study in general: Sites across the United States, Italy and Spain contributed samples from acute and convalescent COVID-19. Sources were T cells, B-cell-depleted T cells, or PBMCs; the material itself was cDNA or gDNA.

The CDR3 extends over 14 amino acids. The germline gives CDR1 SGHTA, CDR2 FQGNSA. The ends were cut back, 3 bases at V and 0 bases at J, with 6 bases in the middle. In the study's own analysis: Amplified reference gene primers provided the basis for estimating nucleated cell counts. Assay: immunoSEQ multiplex PCR; the TCRdb copy retains only in-frame clones and omits some. The D gene and trimming were derived from the DNA, and the V and J assignments and clone size from that table. This sample yields more than 200,000 clones, of which 83% are seen a single time; about 2.7% belongs to the top ten. This chain uses TRBV7-2 with TRBJ2-4, with unresolved D. The sequencing input was peripheral blood. This sequence was found in a woman in her 40s with active or convalescent COVID-19. DNA for the CDR3: TGTGCCAGCAGCTTCGAACTAGCCAAAAACATTCAGTACTTC. It encodes CASSFELAKNIQYF.